The sequence of this T cell receptor (beta chain) was determined in a study of T-cell memory formation after mild COVID-19. Study-level results: Mainly CM and EM harbored the contracting CD4+ clones; mainly EMRA harbored the CD8+ ones. Clones that got smaller from day 15 to 85 had even CD4/CD8, while clones growing later tipped toward CD4+. The finding that pre-infection memory included some responding clones suggested that cross-reactive memory joined.

TCRdb re-called the 5' RACE reads through MiXCR, storing one row per CDR3 protein. In the table there are some 210,000 distinct CDR3 sequences, around 25% of which are singletons. This CDR3 spans 15 amino acids. Trimming took off 2 bases at V and 2 bases at J, with 10 bases between the two ends. Germline-derived CDR1 and CDR2 are MNHEY and SMNVEV (reference sequence). Remarks on this clonotype: Antigen: not known.

The chain combines TRBV27 with TRBJ2-1; D is unclear. The source is an adult woman who had mild COVID-19 (a few samples of this study predate the infection). Cell type and time point are not known. The sample taken for sequencing was PBMCs or a T cell subset sorted from them (not recorded which). CDR3 nucleotides: TGTGCCAGCAGTTTAGGTTCGGGCCCCTACAATGAGCAGTTCTTC. Its protein is CASSLGSGPYNEQFF.